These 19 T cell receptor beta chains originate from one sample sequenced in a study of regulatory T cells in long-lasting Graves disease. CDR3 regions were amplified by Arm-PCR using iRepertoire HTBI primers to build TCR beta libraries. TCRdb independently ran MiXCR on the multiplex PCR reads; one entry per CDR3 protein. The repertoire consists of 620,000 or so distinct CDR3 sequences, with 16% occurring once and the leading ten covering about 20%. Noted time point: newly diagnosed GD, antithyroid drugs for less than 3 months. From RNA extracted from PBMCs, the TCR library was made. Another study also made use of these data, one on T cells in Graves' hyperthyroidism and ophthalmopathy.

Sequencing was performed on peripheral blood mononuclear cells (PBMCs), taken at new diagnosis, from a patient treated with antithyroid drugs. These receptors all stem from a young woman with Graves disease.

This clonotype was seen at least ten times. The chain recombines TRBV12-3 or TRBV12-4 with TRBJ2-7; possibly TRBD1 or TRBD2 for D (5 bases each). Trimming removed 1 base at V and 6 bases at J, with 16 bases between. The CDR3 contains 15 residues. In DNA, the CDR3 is TGTGCCAGCAGTTTAGTGGGGCTAGCCTCCGGCGAGCAGTACTTC. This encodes CASSLVGLASGEQYF.

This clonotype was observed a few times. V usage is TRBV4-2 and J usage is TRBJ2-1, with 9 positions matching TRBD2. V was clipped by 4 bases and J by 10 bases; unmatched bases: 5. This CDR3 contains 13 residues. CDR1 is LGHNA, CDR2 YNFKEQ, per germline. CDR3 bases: TGTGCCAGCAGCCCTACCGCGGGAGGGGAGCAGTTCTTC. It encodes CASSPTAGGEQFF.

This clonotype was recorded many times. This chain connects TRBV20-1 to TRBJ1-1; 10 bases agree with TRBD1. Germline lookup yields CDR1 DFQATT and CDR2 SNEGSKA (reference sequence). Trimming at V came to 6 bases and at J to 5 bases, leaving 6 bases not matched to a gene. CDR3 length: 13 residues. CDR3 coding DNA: TGCAGTGCCCAGACAGGGGGCAGAACTGAAGCTTTCTTT. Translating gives CSAQTGGRTEAFF.

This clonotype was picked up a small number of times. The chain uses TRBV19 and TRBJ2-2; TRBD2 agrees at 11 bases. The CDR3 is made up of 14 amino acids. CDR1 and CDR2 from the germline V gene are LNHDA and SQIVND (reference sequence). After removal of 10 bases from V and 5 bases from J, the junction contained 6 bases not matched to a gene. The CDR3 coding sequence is TGTGCCACCCAGGGACTAGCGGTAACCGGGGAGCTGTTTTTT. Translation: CATQGLAVTGELFF. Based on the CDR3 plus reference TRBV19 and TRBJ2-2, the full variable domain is DGGITQSPKYLFRKEGQNVTLSCEQNLNHDAMYWYRQDPGQGLRLIYYSQIVNDFQKGDIAEGYSVSREKKESFPLTVTSAQKNPTAFYLCATQGLAVTGELFFGEGSRLTVL.

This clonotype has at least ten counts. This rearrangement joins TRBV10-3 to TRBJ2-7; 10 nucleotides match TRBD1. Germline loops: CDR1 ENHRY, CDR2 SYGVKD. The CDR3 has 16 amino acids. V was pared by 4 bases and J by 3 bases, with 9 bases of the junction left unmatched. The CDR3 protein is CAISGLGQGSLYEQYF. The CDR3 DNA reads TGTGCCATCAGTGGCCTGGGACAGGGGTCTCTCTACGAGCAGTACTTC.

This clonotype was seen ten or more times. CDR3: CASSTGGLEYEQYF. The CDR3 DNA reads as TGTGCCAGCTCGACGGGAGGGTTGGAATACGAGCAGTACTTC. The chain is built from TRBV12-3 or TRBV12-4 and TRBJ2-7, with 8 bases matching TRBD2. The V segment lost 8 bases and the J segment 4 bases; nucleotides outside the gene matches: 10. This CDR3 has 14 residues.

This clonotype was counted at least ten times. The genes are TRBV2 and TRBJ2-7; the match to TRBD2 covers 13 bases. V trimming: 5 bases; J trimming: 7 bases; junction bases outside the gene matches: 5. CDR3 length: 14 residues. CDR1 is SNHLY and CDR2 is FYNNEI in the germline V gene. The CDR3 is CASSRTSGGQEQYF. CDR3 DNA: TGTGCCAGCAGTCGGACTAGCGGGGGACAAGAGCAGTACTTC.

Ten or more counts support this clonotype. CDR3 coding DNA: TGCAGCGTGGCCCCCCGCGTGACCTACGAGCAGTACTTC. Residues: CSVAPRVTYEQYF. This chain connects TRBV29-1 to TRBJ2-7; no clear D gene. The CDR3 spans 13 residues. Trimming shortened V by 6 bases and J by 2 bases, and 14 bases separated the two germline ends. Germline V gene sequence: CDR1 SQVTM, CDR2 ANQGSEA.

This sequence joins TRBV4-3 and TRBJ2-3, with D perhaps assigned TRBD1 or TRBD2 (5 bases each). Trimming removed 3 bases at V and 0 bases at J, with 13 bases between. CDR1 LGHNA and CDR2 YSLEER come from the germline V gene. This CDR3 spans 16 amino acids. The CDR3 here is CASSHAGTASTDTQYF. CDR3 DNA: TGCGCCAGCAGCCACGCCGGGACGGCGAGCACAGATACGCAGTATTTT.

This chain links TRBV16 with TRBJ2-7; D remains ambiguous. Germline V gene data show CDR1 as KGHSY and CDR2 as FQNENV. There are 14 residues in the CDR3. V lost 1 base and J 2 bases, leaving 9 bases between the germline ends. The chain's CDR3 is CASSQFKGPYEQYF. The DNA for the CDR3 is TGTGCCAGCAGCCAATTCAAGGGCCCCTACGAGCAGTACTTC.

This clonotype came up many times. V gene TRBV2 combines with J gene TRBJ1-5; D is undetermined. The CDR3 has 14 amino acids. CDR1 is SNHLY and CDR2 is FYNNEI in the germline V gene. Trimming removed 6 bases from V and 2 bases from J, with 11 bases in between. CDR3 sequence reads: CASSSTRGNQPQHF. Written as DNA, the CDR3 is TGTGCCAGCAGCTCCACACGGGGCAATCAGCCCCAGCATTTT. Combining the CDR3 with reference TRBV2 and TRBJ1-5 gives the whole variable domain EPEVTQTPSHQVTQMGQEVILRCVPISNHLYFYWYRQILGQKVEFLVSFYNNEISEKSEIFDDQFSVERPDGSNFTLKIRSTKLEDSAMYFCASSSTRGNQPQHFGDGTRLSIL.

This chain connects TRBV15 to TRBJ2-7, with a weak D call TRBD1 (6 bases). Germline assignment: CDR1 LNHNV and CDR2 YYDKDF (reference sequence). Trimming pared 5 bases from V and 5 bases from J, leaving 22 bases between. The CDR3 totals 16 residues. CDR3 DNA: TGTGCCACCAGCCGCAATCCACACAGGGTTGAAGACGAGCAGTACTTC. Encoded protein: CATSRNPHRVEDEQYF. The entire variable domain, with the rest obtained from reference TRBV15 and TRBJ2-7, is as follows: DAMVIQNPRYQVTQFGKPVTLSCSQTLNHNVMYWYQQKSSQAPKLLFHYYDKDFNNEADTPDNFQSRRPNTSFCFLDIRSPGLGDTAMYLCATSRNPHRVEDEQYFGPGTRLTVT.

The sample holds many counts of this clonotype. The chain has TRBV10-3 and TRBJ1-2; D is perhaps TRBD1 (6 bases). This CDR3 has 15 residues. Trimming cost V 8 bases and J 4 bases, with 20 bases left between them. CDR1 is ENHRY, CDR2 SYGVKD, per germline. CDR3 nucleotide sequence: TGTGCCATCGGGGCCCGGGGGCATGAGGGCTATGGCTACACCTTC. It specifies CAIGARGHEGYGYTF.

The CDR3: CASSLAPVSGGAFF. The CDR3 DNA reads as TGTGCCAGCAGCTTAGCCCCCGTGAGCGGGGGGGCGTTCTTC. This chain connects TRBV7-9 to TRBJ2-1; 10 positions match TRBD2. V dropped 0 bases and J dropped 15; count of bases not matched to a gene: 8. Per the germline V gene, CDR1 is SEHNR and CDR2 is FQNEAQ (reference sequence). This CDR3 has 14 residues.

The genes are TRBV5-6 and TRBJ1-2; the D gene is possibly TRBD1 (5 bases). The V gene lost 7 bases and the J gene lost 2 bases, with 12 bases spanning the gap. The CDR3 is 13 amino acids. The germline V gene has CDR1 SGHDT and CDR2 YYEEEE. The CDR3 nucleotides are TGTGCCAGCGGTTCGGGGGGAAACTATGGCTACACCTTC. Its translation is CASGSGGNYGYTF.

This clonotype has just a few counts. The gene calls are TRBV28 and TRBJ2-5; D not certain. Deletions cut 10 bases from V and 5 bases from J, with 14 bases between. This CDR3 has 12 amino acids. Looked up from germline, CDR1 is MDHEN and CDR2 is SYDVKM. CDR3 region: CATRTGFETQYF. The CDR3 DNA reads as TGTGCCACCCGGACGGGTTTTGAGACCCAGTACTTC.

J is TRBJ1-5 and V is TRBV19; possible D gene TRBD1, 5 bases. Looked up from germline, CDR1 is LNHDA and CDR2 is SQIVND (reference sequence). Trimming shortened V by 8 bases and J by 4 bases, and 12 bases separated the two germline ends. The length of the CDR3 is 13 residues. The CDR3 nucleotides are TGTGCCAGTTCCAGGGTCGTTAATCAGCCCCAGCATTTT. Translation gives CASSRVVNQPQHF.

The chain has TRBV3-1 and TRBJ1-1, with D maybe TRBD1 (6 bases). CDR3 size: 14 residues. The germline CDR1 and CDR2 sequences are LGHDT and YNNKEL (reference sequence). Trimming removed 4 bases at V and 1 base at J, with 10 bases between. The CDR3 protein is CASSPRGQNTEAFF. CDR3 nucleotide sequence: TGTGCCAGCAGCCCGAGGGGACAGAACACTGAAGCTTTCTTT.

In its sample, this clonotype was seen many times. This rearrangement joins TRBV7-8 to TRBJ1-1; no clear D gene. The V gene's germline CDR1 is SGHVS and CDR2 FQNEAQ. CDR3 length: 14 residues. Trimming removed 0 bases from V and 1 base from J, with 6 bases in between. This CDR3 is CASSLALGNTEAFF. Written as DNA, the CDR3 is TGTGCCAGCAGCTTAGCGCTGGGGAACACTGAAGCTTTCTTT. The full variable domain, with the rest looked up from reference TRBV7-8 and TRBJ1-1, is GAGVSQSPRYKVAKRGQDVALRCDPISGHVSLFWYQQALGQGPEFLTYFQNEAQLDKSGLPSDRFFAERPEGSVSTLKIQRTQQEDSAVYLCASSLALGNTEAFFGQGTRLTVV.